These T cell receptor beta chains were read from a single sample in a study of vaccination effects on CD4 cells after COVID-19. Measured with immunoSEQ multiplex PCR; TCRdb has only the in-frame clones, and not every one. Among some 59,000 clones listed, around 85% were seen once. These receptors are not linked to any known antigen. The sequencing used CD4+ T cells from PBMCs cultured with HCoV-229E spike peptides, collected before COVID-19 vaccination. The receptors originated from a human donor who received a COVID-19 vaccine. The CDR3 runs from the conserved cysteine through the conserved F or W. D genes are given only for firm matches. A clone size is listed for some rows: how often the clone was seen (once, few, many), or a class if it is expanded.

>TRBD1|TRBJ2-3|TRBV5-1|once
CASSGQGTDTQYF
TGCGCCAGCAGCGGACAGGGAACAGATACGCAGTATTTT
>TRBD1|TRBJ1-5|TRBV11-2|NA
CASSPDRGGGQPQHF
TGTGCCAGCAGCCCGGACAGGGGAGGAGGTCAGCCCCAGCATTTT
>TRBD2|TRBJ2-2|TRBV9|NA
CASSAGTSFTGELFF
TGTGCCAGCAGCGCCGGGACTAGTTTTACCGGGGAGCTGTTTTTT
>NA|TRBJ1-2|TRBV2|NA
CASRAEAHGYTF
TGTGCCAGCAGGGCCGAGGCCCATGGCTACACCTTC
>TRBD2|TRBJ2-5|TRBV7-3|once
CASSLTGGGWETQYF
TGTGCCAGCAGCTTAACAGGCGGGGGGTGGGAGACCCAGTACTTC
>NA|TRBJ2-3|TRBV19|NA
CASSRIEITDTQYF
TGTGCCAGTAGTCGGATAGAAATCACAGATACGCAGTATTTT
>NA|TRBJ2-5|TRBV18|NA
CASSPVGRETQYF
TGTGCCAGCTCACCCGTCGGGCGGGAGACCCAGTACTTC
>NA|TRBJ1-1|TRBV3-1/TRBV3-2|NA
CASSRSTGRRTEAFF
TGTGCCAGCAGCCGATCTACCGGACGGCGCACTGAAGCTTTCTTT
>NA|TRBJ2-5|TRBV29-1|NA
CSLPYTLQETQYF
TGCAGCCTTCCCTACACACTCCAAGAGACCCAGTACTTC
>TRBD2|TRBJ2-1|TRBV7-2|NA
CASSFAKTAGGLSEQFF
TGTGCCAGCAGCTTCGCAAAGACAGCGGGGGGGCTGAGTGAGCAGTTCTTC
>TRBD1|TRBJ1-1|TRBV3-1/TRBV3-2|NA
CASSQATGEGEAFF
TGTGCCAGCAGCCAAGCCACAGGGGAGGGTGAAGCTTTCTTT
>NA|TRBJ2-5|TRBV12-5|NA
CASGLVGDGTPTVETQYF
TGTGCTAGTGGTTTGGTTGGAGATGGGACCCCCACGGTGGAGACCCAGTACTTC
>TRBD1|TRBJ1-4|TRBV28|NA
CASRGTGGTNEKLFF
TGTGCCAGCAGGGGGACAGGGGGCACTAATGAAAAACTGTTTTTT
>TRBD1|TRBJ1-1|TRBV6-5|NA
CASSYSPGGTEAFF
TGTGCCAGCAGTTACTCTCCAGGGGGAACTGAAGCTTTCTTT
>NA|TRBJ1-1|TRBV10-2|NA
CASSELMRAEAFF
TGCGCCAGCAGTGAGTTAATGAGGGCTGAAGCTTTCTTT
>NA|TRBJ2-2|TRBV10-3|NA
CAIRADGSAGELFF
TGTGCCATCAGGGCAGATGGAAGCGCCGGGGAGCTGTTTTTT
>TRBD2|TRBJ2-2|TRBV6-2/TRBV6-3|NA
CASSGERGGLGTGELFF
TGTGCCAGCAGTGGTGAGCGGGGGGGCCTCGGCACCGGGGAGCTGTTTTTT
>NA|TRBJ2-1|TRBV7-3|NA
CASSSTGYNEQFF
TGTGCCAGCAGCTCCACAGGGTACAATGAGCAGTTCTTC
>TRBD1|TRBJ2-1|TRBV10-3|NA
CAISDSIGTGNYNEQFF
TGTGCCATCAGTGACTCGATCGGGACAGGAAACTACAATGAGCAGTTCTTC
>NA|TRBJ1-6|TRBV5-5|few
CASSLTDSPLHF
TGTGCCAGCAGCCTGACTGATTCACCCCTCCACTTT
>NA|TRBJ1-1|TRBV30|NA
CAWSTGLFTEAFF
TGTGCCTGGAGTACGGGGCTTTTCACTGAAGCTTTCTTT
>NA|TRBJ1-3|TRBV4-1|few
CASSQDPSPGNTIYF
TGCGCCAGCAGCCAAGATCCTTCCCCGGGAAACACCATATATTTT
>TRBD1|TRBJ2-3|TRBV9|NA
CASSTQGAGDTQYF
TGTGCCAGCAGCACACAGGGGGCTGGAGATACGCAGTATTTT
>NA|TRBJ1-4|TRBV7-9|NA
CASSVTGLDEKLFF
TGTGCCAGCAGCGTTACAGGGCTGGATGAAAAACTGTTTTTT
>NA|TRBJ2-2|TRBV25-1|NA
CASNGGTGELFF
TGTGCCAGCAATGGGGGTACCGGGGAGCTGTTTTTT
>TRBD1|TRBJ1-1|TRBV6-5|NA
CASRTGALNTEAFF
TGTGCCAGCAGGACAGGGGCTTTAAACACTGAAGCTTTCTTT